This T cell receptor beta chain appears in the sequencing data of a study of CD8+CD57+ T cells in acquired aplastic anemia. Unmatched junction bases numbered 4, after V lost 5 bases and J lost 3 bases. Germline CDR1 is SGHVS and CDR2 is FNYEAQ. This CDR3 comprises 15 residues. Genomic DNA, serving as template, underwent TCR beta VDJ and CDR3 profiling. TCRdb itself ran the reads through MiXCR, one entry per CDR3 protein. Here the sample spans 260,000 or so distinct CDR3 sequences, more than 45% being singletons. Patients included in sequencing had previously demonstrated CD8+CD57+ cell expansion by flow cytometry. This clonotype was seen many times.

The sample comprised sorted CD4+, CD8+, or CD8+CD57+ T cells (not recorded which) from PBMCs. V is TRBV7-6 and J is TRBJ1-1, with TRBD1 identical over 12 bases. This TCR was recovered from a human donor with aplastic anemia. The CDR3: CASSAGTGGYTEAFF. CDR3 nucleotides: TGTGCCAGCAGCGCCGGGACAGGGGGCTACACTGAAGCTTTCTTT.